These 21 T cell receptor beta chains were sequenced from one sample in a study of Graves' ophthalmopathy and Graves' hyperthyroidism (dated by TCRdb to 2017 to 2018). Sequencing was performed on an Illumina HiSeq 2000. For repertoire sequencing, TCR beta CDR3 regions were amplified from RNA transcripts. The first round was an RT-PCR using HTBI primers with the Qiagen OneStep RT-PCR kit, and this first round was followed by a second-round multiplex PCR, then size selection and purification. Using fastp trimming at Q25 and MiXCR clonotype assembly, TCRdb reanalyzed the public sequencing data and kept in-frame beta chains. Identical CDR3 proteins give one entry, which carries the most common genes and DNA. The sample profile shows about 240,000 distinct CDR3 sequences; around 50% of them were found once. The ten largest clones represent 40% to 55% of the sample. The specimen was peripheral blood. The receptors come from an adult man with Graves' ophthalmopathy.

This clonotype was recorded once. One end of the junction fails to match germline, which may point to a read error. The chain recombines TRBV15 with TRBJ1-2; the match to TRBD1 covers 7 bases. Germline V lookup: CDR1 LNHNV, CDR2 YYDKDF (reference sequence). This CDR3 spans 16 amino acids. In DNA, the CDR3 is TGTGTCACCAGCCAAAACACAGGGGTGCTTAACTATGGCTACACCTTC. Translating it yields CVTSQNTGVLNYGYTF.

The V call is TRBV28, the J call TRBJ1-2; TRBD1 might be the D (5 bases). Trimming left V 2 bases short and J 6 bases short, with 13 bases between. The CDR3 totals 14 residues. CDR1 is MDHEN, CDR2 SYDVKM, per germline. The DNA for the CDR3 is TGTGCCAGCAGTTTAATGGGGGATGGAGATGGCTACACCTTC. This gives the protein CASSLMGDGDGYTF.

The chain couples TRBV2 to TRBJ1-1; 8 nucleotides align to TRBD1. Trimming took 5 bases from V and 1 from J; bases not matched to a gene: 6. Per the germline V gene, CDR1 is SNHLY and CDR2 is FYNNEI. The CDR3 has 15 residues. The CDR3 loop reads CASSIADRGNTEAFF. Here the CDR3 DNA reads TGTGCCAGCAGTATAGCCGACAGGGGGAACACTGAAGCTTTCTTT.

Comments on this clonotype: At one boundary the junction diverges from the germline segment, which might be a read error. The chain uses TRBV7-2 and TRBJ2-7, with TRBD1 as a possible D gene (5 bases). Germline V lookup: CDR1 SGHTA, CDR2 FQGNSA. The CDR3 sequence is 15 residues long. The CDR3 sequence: CASSQGADWDYEQYF. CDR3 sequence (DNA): TGCGCCAGCAGCCAAGGGGCTGACTGGGATTACGAGCAGTACTTC.

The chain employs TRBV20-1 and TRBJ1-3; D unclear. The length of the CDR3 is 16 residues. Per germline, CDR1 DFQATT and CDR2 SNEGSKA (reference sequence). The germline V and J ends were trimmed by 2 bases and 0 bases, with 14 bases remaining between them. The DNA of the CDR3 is TGCAGTGCTAGAACCCAGCAAGGACCCTCTGGAAACACCATATATTTT. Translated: CSARTQQGPSGNTIYF.

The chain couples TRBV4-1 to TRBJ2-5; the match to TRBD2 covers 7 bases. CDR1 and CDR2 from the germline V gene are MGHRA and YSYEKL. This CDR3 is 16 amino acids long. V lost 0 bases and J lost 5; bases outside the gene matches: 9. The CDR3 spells CASSQDQLTSWETQYF. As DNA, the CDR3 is TGCGCCAGCAGCCAAGATCAGCTGACTAGCTGGGAGACCCAGTACTTC.

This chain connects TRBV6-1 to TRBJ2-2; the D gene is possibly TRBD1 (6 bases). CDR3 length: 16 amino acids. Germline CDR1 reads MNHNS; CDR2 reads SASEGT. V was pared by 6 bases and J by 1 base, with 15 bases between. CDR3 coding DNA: TGTGCCAGCAGCACCCGACAGGCCTGGAACACCGGGGAGCTGTTTTTT. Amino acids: CASSTRQAWNTGELFF.

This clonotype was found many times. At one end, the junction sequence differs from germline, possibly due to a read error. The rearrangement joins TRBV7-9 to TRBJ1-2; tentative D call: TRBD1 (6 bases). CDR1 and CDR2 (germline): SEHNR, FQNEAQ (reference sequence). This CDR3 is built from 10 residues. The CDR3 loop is CASSLDGTFF. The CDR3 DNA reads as TGTGCCAGCAGCTTAGATGGGACATTCTTC.

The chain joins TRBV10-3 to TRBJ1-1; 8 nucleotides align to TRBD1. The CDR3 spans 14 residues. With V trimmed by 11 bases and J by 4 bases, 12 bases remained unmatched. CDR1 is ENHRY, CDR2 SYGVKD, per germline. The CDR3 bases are TGTGCCCCCTGTCAGGGGGCAAGTAGCACTGAAGCTTTCTTT. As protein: CAPCQGASSTEAFF.

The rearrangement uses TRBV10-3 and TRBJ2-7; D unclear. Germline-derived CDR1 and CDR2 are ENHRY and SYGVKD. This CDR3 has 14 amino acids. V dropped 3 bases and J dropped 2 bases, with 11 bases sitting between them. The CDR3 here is CAISETGTPYEQYF. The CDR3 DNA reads TGTGCCATCAGTGAAACGGGTACTCCCTACGAGCAGTACTTC.

CDR3 DNA sequence: TGTGCCAGCAGCTTATTAGGGGACAGCCTCCCATGGGTGGCTGAAGCTTTCTTT. This gives the protein CASSLLGDSLPWVAEAFF. The chain joins TRBV7-9 to TRBJ1-1; TRBD1 aligns across 7 bases. V lost 2 bases, J lost 6 bases, and 18 bases stayed unmatched. Germline V gene sequence: CDR1 SEHNR, CDR2 FQNEAQ (reference sequence). The CDR3 is 18 amino acids.

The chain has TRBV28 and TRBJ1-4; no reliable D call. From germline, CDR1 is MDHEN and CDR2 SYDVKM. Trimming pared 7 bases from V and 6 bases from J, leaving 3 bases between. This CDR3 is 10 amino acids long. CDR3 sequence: CASKYEKLFF. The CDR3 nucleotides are TGTGCCAGCAAGTATGAAAAACTGTTTTTT.

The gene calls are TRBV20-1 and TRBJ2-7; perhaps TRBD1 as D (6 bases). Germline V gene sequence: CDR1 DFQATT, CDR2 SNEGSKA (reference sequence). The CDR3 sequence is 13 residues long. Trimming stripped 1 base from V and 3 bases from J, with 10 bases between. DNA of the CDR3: TGCAGTGCTAGAGCTGGACAGTTCTACGAGCAGTACTTC. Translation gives CSARAGQFYEQYF.

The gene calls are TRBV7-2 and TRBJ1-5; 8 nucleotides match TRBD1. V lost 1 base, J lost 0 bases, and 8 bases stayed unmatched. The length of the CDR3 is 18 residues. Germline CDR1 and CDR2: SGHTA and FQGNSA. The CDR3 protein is CASSLEGFGTGSNQPQHF. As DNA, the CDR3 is TGTGCCAGCAGCTTAGAAGGCTTCGGGACAGGTAGCAATCAGCCCCAGCATTTT. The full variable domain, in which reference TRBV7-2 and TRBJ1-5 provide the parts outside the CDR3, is GAGVSQSPSNKVTEKGKDVELRCDPISGHTALYWYRQSLGQGLEFLIYFQGNSAPDKSGLPSDRFSAERTGGSVSTLTIQRTQQEDSAVYLCASSLEGFGTGSNQPQHFGDGTRLSIL.

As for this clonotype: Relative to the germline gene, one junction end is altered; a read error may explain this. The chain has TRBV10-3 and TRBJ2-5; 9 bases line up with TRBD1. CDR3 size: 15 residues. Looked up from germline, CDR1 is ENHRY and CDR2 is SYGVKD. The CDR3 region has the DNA TGTGCCAGCAGTAACGACAGGGGGGTGGAGGAGACCCAGTACTTC. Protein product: CASSNDRGVEETQYF.

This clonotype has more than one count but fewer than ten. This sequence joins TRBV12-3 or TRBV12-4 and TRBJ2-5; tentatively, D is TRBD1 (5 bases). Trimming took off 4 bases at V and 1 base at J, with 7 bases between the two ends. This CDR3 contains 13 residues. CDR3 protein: CASSWTFQETQYF. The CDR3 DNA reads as TGTGCCAGCAGTTGGACATTCCAAGAGACCCAGTACTTC.

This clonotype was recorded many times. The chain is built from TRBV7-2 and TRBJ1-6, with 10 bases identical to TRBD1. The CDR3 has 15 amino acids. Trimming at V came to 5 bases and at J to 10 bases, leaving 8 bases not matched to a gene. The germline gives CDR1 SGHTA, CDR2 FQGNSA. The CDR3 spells CASSQDRGRGSPLHF. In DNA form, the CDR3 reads TGTGCCAGCAGCCAAGACAGGGGGCGCGGGTCACCCCTCCACTTT.

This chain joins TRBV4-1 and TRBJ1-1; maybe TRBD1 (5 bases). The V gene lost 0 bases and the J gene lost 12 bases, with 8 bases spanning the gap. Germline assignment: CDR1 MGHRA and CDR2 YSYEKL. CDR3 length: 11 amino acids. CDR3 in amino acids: CASSQEQETFF. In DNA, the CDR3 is TGCGCCAGCAGCCAAGAACAGGAGACTTTCTTT.

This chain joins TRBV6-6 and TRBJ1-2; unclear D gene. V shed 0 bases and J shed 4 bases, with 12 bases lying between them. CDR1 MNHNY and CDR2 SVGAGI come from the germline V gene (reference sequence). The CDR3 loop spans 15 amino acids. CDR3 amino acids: CASSYSNRPTYGYTF. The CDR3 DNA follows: TGTGCCAGCAGTTACTCGAATAGGCCTACCTATGGCTACACCTTC.

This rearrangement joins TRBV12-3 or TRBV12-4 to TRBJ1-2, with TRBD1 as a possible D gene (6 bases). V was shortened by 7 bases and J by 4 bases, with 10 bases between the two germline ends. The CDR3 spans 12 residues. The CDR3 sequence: CASTRTAYGYTF. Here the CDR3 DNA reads TGTGCCAGCACCCGGACAGCCTATGGCTACACCTTC.

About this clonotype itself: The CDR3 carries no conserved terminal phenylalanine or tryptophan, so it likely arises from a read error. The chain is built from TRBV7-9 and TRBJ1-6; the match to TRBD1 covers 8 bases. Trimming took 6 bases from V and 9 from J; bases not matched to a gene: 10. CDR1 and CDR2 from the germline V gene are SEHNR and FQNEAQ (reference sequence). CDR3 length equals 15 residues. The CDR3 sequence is CASRQTTGVSSPLHL. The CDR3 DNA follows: TGTGCCAGCAGACAAACGACAGGGGTGAGTTCACCCCTCCACCTT.